This TCR beta chain originates from a study of blood T cell repertoires in COVID-19. Assay used: immunoSEQ multiplex PCR; TCRdb lists only in-frame clones, some missing. The repertoire holds 250,000 to 300,000 clones, with around four fifths as singletons. The CDR3 is 15 residues long. Germline CDR1 and CDR2: LNHDA and SQIVND (reference sequence). With 3 bases removed from V and 4 bases from J, the gap between germline ends came to 13 bases. What was sequenced was peripheral blood. The J gene is TRBJ2-1, the V gene TRBV19; TRBD2 might be the D (6 bases). This TCR was sampled from a man aged 80 or over with acute or convalescent COVID-19. DNA of the CDR3: TGTGCCAGTAGTATGTCTTGGGGGACTTACAATGAGCAGTTCTTC. Protein: CASSMSWGTYNEQFF.